Sequencing of this T cell receptor (beta chain) was carried out in a study of shared clonotypes between healthy human individuals. Study results and limitations: Rarefaction curves obtained for sorted subsets showed sequencing incomplete despite large depth. Donor scarcity curtailed the genetic and exposure-history diversity represented herein.

On this clone: Its antigen is undetermined.

In the original analysis: ImmunoSEQ only sent back junction sequences with no quality scores, so filtering was done differently. The repertoire was sequenced with immunoSEQ multiplex PCR; TCRdb's copy has only in-frame clones and lacks some. The V and J calls and clone size come from that table; D and trimming were worked out from the DNA. In the table there are over 2 million clones, approximately 90% of which are singletons. Adult Caucasians living in Nashville, Tennessee made up all of the donors. The CDR3 covers 15 residues. CDR1 is SGHVS, CDR2 FQNEAQ, per germline. Deletions cut 5 bases from V and 4 bases from J, with 14 bases between.

The sequence was obtained from a man aged 18 to 29 in good health. Some clones in this sample may be carry-over from other donors' samples. The V gene is TRBV7-8, the J gene TRBJ2-2; D possibly corresponds to TRBD2 (7 bases). The sequenced sample consisted of naive CD4+ T cells from PBMCs. This sample's subset: CD45RA+ positively selected. The CDR3 DNA reads TGTGCCAGCAGCCCAAGAGGGGGGGCCACCGGGGAGCTGTTTTTT. This translates into CASSPRGGATGELFF.